This TCR beta chain was recorded in a study of long-term antiretroviral therapy in people with HIV. Study-wide findings and caveats: The clones with expansion before ART were dominant in the repertoire at all time points. In the period from about 2004 to 2017, blood was collected, possibly under older ART regimens.

In regard to this clone: What it binds is unknown.

The V segment lost 0 bases and the J segment 5 bases; nucleotides outside the gene matches: 3. Germline V gives CDR1 LNHDA, CDR2 SQIVND (reference sequence). The CDR3 totals 15 residues. Runs used v3.0 of the immunoSEQ assay and were done at survey level. Measured with immunoSEQ multiplex PCR; TCRdb has only the in-frame clones, and not every one. The sample lists more than 7,000 clones; over 60% were seen once. People in the study who had HIV all got their treatment in the United States. This TCR came from a man in his forties with HIV. The specimen was unsorted PBMCs, collected 0.9 years before starting antiretroviral therapy. The chain couples TRBV19 to TRBJ1-5; 8 bases are a match to TRBD1. The CDR3 bases are TGTGCCAGTAGTATAGAGACAGGGGATTATCAGCCCCAGCATTTT. Protein: CASSIETGDYQPQHF.